This T cell receptor beta chain emerged from a study of cytomegalovirus exposure and HLA in healthy donors (dated by TCRdb to the late 2010s). About the study as a whole: An earlier analysis of approximately 640 of the donors reported approximately 300 Gb of sequence data and 100 million to 140 million unique TCR beta sequences from 150 million to 200 million T cells. In an earlier analysis of around 540 of the donors, high-throughput TCR beta sequencing was used to judge whether each TCR beta V gene segment behaved as functional or pseudogenic. Donor age, sex, ethnicity and CMV serostatus were compiled alongside the repertoire data. Using immunosequencing, the study profiled T cell repertoires from about 610 subjects and related those repertoires to cytomegalovirus serostatus. Besides the first cohort of around 700 subjects, a separate validation cohort made up of roughly 130 different subjects was used. Across approximately 400 genotyped donors of the cohort, an average of about 250,000 unique TCR beta nucleotide sequences per donor were sequenced, and approximately 17% of those sequences were non-productive. In a later genetic analysis, genome-wide SNP genotypes for about three fifths of the roughly 670 donors were used, and that subset was treated as a discovery cohort. Because of strong linkage in the cohort, a few DR-DQ haplotypes were treated as single units for association and clustering. To study patterns of TCR occurrence, a later analysis re-analyzed previously published TCR beta repertoires from around 660 donors and added high-resolution HLA genotyping. All discovery cohort repertoires had been generated on a single sequencing platform. An early release that covered around 590 HLA-typed donors contained around 330 gigabases of sequencing data and approximately 85 million unique TCR sequences. Class I and class II HLA loci were covered by the typing at four-digit resolution. Rather than using new phenotypic data, the later analysis identified candidate immune exposures from TCR beta sequences and from how often those sequences occurred across donors. Typing coverage varied by locus: roughly 620-640 donors for A, B, C, DRB1 and DQB1; more than 500 for DQA1; more than 600 for DPA1; around 450 for DPB1. High-throughput TCR immunosequencing, statistical association of individual TCRs with disease status, and machine learning were combined to predict cytomegalovirus infection status. The study aimed to test whether signatures of past pathogen exposure could be identified by cataloging public T cell receptors. Of the 350 to 450 genotyped donors, about 84% fell in the genetic ancestry cluster associated with self-reported Caucasian donors.

Comment on this clone: Its antigen remains undetermined. Per-nucleotide qualities are absent, and no much larger clonotype sits a single base away.

Broad study findings and their caveats: Strong co-occurrence of HLA alleles, especially DR and DQ, made assigning TCR associations to individual alleles difficult. The classifier was reported to diagnose cytomegalovirus status with high specificity and sensitivity in both the original cohort and the validation cohort. Because counts were too low, about 18 rarely observed V segments, including chromosome 9 orphons, were excluded from the earlier analysis of around 590 of the donors. A total of 150 or so TCR beta chains were listed by the study as associated with cytomegalovirus. For the cohort, immune exposure information was limited to CMV serostatus. V-gene and J-gene trimming of TCR beta chains was associated with a missense DCLRE1C variant in a later genetic analysis, and the association was replicated in an independent cohort. A later analysis found that TCR association rates varied across HLA loci, with DRB1 alleles showing the most associated TCRs and HLA-C alleles the fewest. Roughly uniform sequencing depth across donors was assumed in presence/absence analyses, although this assumption may not hold. According to a later genetic analysis, donors in an Asian-associated ancestry cluster had fewer N-insertions in productive TCRs than the approximately 630-donor mean. Correlated functional status among segregating V segments might be attributable to linkage disequilibrium, but an unknown experimental factor could not be ruled out. Some IMGT-functional V segments, including TRBV6-2 and TRBV6-3, could not be distinguished by the 87-base-pair reads and were therefore excluded. Most TCR sequences were seen in very few donors, while some public TCRs were found in many individuals. A few of the identified cytomegalovirus-associated TCR beta chains were confirmed in vitro to be specific for cytomegalovirus antigens. Compared with equally common non-associated chains, HLA-associated TCR beta chains in a later analysis were more clonally expanded and had lower generation probabilities. Because HLA typing was missing for some donors at each locus, association tests included only the typed subset. This cohort had only TCR beta chains sequenced, and the lack of alpha or paired-chain data limited which features could be detected. A later analysis reported that several top co-occurrence clusters appeared linked to parvovirus B19, influenza, CMV and Epstein-Barr virus. At a false discovery rate of 0.05, a later analysis linked some 17,000 TCR beta sequences to specific HLA alleles. In an earlier analysis of over 550 of the donors, most TCR beta V segments were observed in productive rearrangements about 90% or about 30% of the time, broadly matching IMGT annotations. A further reported finding was that TCR beta sequences accurately predicted the HLA-A and HLA-B alleles for most subjects in the first cohort. The sequencing pipeline was judged likely to have produced a cluster of highly shared sequence variants as a technical artifact. The authors suggested that the approach could potentially be extended to other disease states and immunological phenotypes. According to a later analysis, most CMV-associated TCR beta chains appeared to be HLA-restricted, and the HLA associations seemed to be driven largely by CMV exposure.

Clipping removes 3 bases from V and 7 bases from J, with 6 as the unmatched junction base count. The CDR3, from cysteine to phenylalanine, totals 14 residues. The only DNA kept is the CDR3, 42 bases in frame from the first base. According to the germline V gene, CDR1 reads SGHTA and CDR2 reads FQGNSA. The receptor library was made with the immunoSEQ multiplex PCR assay. For the multiplex PCR, a mixture combining 60 forward primers for TCR Vbeta segments and 13 reverse primers for TCR Jbeta segments was used. The CDR3 region of rearranged TCR beta genes was amplified from genomic DNA with a multiplex PCR assay. Amplified TCR beta libraries were sequenced as 87-base-pair reads on the Illumina HiSeq System. In the authors' own workflow: A later analysis tallied some 79 million unique TCR beta chains across the 700 or so repertoires, and approximately 12 million of those chains were shared by two or more donors. A nearest-neighbor algorithm error-corrected the raw reads and collapsed the reads into unique sequences, merging closely related sequences to remove PCR and sequencing errors. V, D and J gene segments were assigned by aligning CDR3 sequences to IMGT reference sequences. For a sequence to be retained, at least a six-nucleotide match to both a V gene segment and a J gene segment was required. A rearrangement counted as productive if the CDR3 had no stop codons and remained in frame with V and J, and every other rearrangement counted as non-productive. CDR3 was defined according to IMGT convention as the region running from the second conserved V-encoded cysteine to the conserved J-encoded phenylalanine. The earlier analysis of 500 to 600 of the donors excluded sequences that lacked an unambiguous match to a single V gene segment. An earlier analysis of around 600 of the donors classified V segments as functional when productive rearrangements were above 56.7% and as segregating when the standard deviation between donors was above 5%. A statistical classification framework was developed to diagnose cytomegalovirus status using the catalog of TCR beta chain sequences. In a later analysis, TCR nucleotide sequences were compared against IMGT/GENE-DB human TR gene sequences so that V and J genes could be assigned. A later analysis assigned CDR3 sequences and most-parsimonious VDJ recombination scenarios with the TCRdist pipeline. In a later analysis, each TCR beta chain was defined by its CDR3 amino acid sequence together with its V-gene family, and reads lacking a unique V-gene family were excluded. As a way to deal with suspected cross-contamination and a sequencing artifact, a later analysis dropped 450 to 600 nucleotide sequences that were highly shared and had low generation probability. In a later analysis, a clonal expansion index was calculated for each public chain from normalized within-repertoire ranks of inferred template counts. In a later analysis, generation probabilities were computed with a VDJ recombination model fitted to out-of-frame rearrangements, and the resulting probabilities were checked against IGoR. Hypergeometric tests were used in a later analysis to score TCR-TCR, TCR-HLA and TCR-CMV co-occurrence, with a repertoire-size bias correction applied to the TCR pairs. A later analysis estimated false discovery rates by permuting HLA or CMV assignments 20 times. In a later analysis, co-occurring TCRs were grouped using DBSCAN, and TCRdist sequence similarity was added for clustering within HLA-allele-positive subsets. Co-occurrence clustering excluded repertoires with fewer than 30,000 or more than 120,000 public chains, plus five with anomalous nucleotide sharing. As stored in TCRdb, this immuneACCESS dataset retains in-frame rearrangements with V and J assigned. A fraction of the clones does not appear; measured against another copy, unresolved V genes explain less than half of the discrepancy, and the remainder lacks a known reason. The V and J calls and the clone size are those of that table, but D and trimming were determined from the DNA. The sample contains around 110,000 clones, over 60% of them found a single time. Roughly 6% of the sample is held by the ten biggest clonotypes.

The cohort comprised several hundred healthy bone marrow donors. All cohort members were sampled while nominally healthy, although unrecorded immune exposures were likely present. The donor was CMV seropositive and was included in the group of some 290 seropositive cohort members. A peripheral blood sample was provided by each donor, and peripheral blood mononuclear cells were used for TCR beta sequencing. The Qiagen DNeasy Blood Extraction Kit was used to extract genomic DNA from the blood cell samples. The specimen sequenced was PBMCs. Here the chain combines TRBV7-2 and TRBJ1-2; TRBD1 matches 9 bases in the middle. The source of this sequence is a woman between 50 and 59 years old in good health and CMV-seropositive. The bases are TGTGCCAGCAGCTTGGGGGACAGGGAGGTTGGCTACACCTTC. Its translation is CASSLGDREVGYTF.